This T cell receptor beta chain was recorded in a study of T cells in Graves' hyperthyroidism and ophthalmopathy. Researchers took RNA transcripts and amplified the TCR beta CDR3 regions from them. TCR CDR3 underwent first-round RT-PCR with the HTBI primer set. TCRdb re-called the multiplex PCR reads through MiXCR, storing one row per CDR3 protein. The repertoire includes about 840,000 distinct CDR3 sequences, approximately 40% of them detected once, and about 8.9% sits in the top ten. Unmatched junction bases numbered 2, after V lost 1 base and J lost 6 bases. Germline V gives CDR1 SGHAT, CDR2 FQNNGV. The CDR3 runs to 14 residues. Stable Graves' hyperthyroidism denoted no ophthalmopathy progression over 18 months. Clinical symptoms, serum thyroxine and TRAb, thyroid ultrasound and orbital computed tomography were used for the diagnoses. Isolation of PBMCs was performed on 9.5 to 10 ml fresh peripheral blood.

Specimen: blood. This chain joins TRBV11-2 and TRBJ2-2, with 7 bases fitting TRBD2. The clonotype was recovered from a man between 18 and 35 years old with Graves' hyperthyroidism. The CDR3 DNA sequence: TGTGCCAGCAGCTTAGTAAGCGGGGCCGGGGAGCTGTTTTTT. Translating it yields CASSLVSGAGELFF. The variable domain in full, with the rest retrieved from reference TRBV11-2 and TRBJ2-2, is EAGVAQSPRYKIIEKRQSVAFWCNPISGHATLYWYQQILGQGPKLLIQFQNNGVVDDSQLPKDRFSAERLKGVDSTLKIQPAKLEDSAVYLCASSLVSGAGELFFGEGSRLTVL.